Included here is one TCR beta chain sequence, with context. Its antigen is unidentified. TCRdb passed the RACE reads through MiXCR, listing each CDR3 protein once. This table holds about 120,000 distinct CDR3 sequences, around an eighth found once. V was pared by 0 bases and J by 1 base, with 6 bases of the junction left unmatched. Per germline, CDR1 MNHNS and CDR2 SASEGT. This CDR3 has 16 residues. This sample is drawn from a study of human T cells and chemical hapten exposure. The overall study: Small pooled library volume differences mainly caused per-sample TCR yield variation.

Study findings and constraints: Expanded TCRs clustered into significantly more large CDR3 similarity groups than controls, the analysis revealed. Unchanged with DPC sensitization were TCRs above 1 in 1000 frequency.

Time point here: patch test 1, 2 weeks after DPC sensitization. The treatment is: therapeutic diphenylcyclopropenone sensitization with weekly scalp DPC. The rearrangement joins TRBV6-1 to TRBJ2-7, with 7 bases aligning to TRBD2. The sample consisted of whole blood, taken in connection with sensitization to the hapten diphenylcyclopropenone (DPC). The sequence was obtained from a woman aged 45-60 years with alopecia areata. Some clones in this sample may be carry-over from other donors' samples. The CDR3 reads CASSEAGGSTSYEQYF. The CDR3 DNA reads TGTGCCAGCAGTGAAGCCGGCGGGAGCACTTCCTACGAGCAGTACTTC.